This TCR beta chain appears in the sequencing data of a study of blood T cell repertoires in COVID-19 (dated by TCRdb to about 2020). Study-level background: Collaborator samples came from the United States, Italy and Spain and covered acute and convalescent phases of COVID-19. The repertoires were released in a freely available public database meant as a resource for research on the immune response to SARS-CoV-2. The samples were drawn from the first 160 participants of the ongoing ImmuneRACE study and from about 1,200 subjects provided by 6 global collaborators. The prospective study material was composed of cDNA or gDNA derived from T cells, B-cell-depleted T cells, or PBMCs. Sample metadata almost always included a de-identified subject ID, COVID-19 status, age in years and sex. Subjects who had been exposed to COVID-19, were actively infected with it, or had recovered from it provided the deeply sampled blood TCRbeta repertoires that made up the dataset. Where available, HLA class I and class II types were taken from metadata supplied by the sample provider and were not determined by assay-based typing. The study at large found these results: The quantity of clinical and demographic metadata differed by source and by participant and was supplied without curation.

TCRbeta CDR3 regions were amplified from genomic DNA using the immunoSEQ Assay, a bias-controlled multiplex PCR. From the authors' description of their analysis: The number of nucleated cells in each sample was estimated by amplification of reference gene primers within the assay. Sequence reads were collapsed and filtered to measure the absolute abundance of every unique TCRbeta CDR3 rearrangement. For each sample, productive Simpson clonality was calculated as the square root of Simpson's diversity index across productive rearrangements. TCRdb carries this immuneACCESS record with in-frame sequences only. Its versions omit some clonotypes, under half of them owing to an unresolved V gene in the studies checked, with the rest unexplained. The D gene and trimming were derived from the DNA, and the V and J assignments and clone size from that table. Within this sample are hundreds of thousands of clones, with around 82% of them counted one time only. Clones ranked in the top ten supply 3% to 4.5% of the sample.

In the germline V gene, CDR1 corresponds to SGHTA and CDR2 to FQGNSA. From cysteine to phenylalanine, the CDR3 is 15 amino acids long. Solely the CDR3 DNA is kept, with 45 bases framed from the first base. V trim: 7 bases; J trim: 7 bases; unmatched bases: 14. Each collaborating institution followed its own protocols to collect whole blood in K2EDTA tubes. Collaborator samples were shipped for TCRbeta analysis as frozen whole blood, isolated PBMCs, or DNA extracted from either sample type. A single count supports this clone. What antigen it recognizes has not been identified. No base qualities exist here, and no much larger clone lies one base off it.

This receptor chain uses TRBV7-2 and TRBJ2-7; 9 nucleotides in the junction match TRBD2. Sequenced material: peripheral blood. This receptor was identified in a woman aged 80 or over with acute or convalescent COVID-19. The CDR3 reads CASTILGGGAGEQYF. Here is the DNA: TGTGCCAGCACCATCCTTGGCGGGGGGGCCGGGGAGCAGTACTTC.